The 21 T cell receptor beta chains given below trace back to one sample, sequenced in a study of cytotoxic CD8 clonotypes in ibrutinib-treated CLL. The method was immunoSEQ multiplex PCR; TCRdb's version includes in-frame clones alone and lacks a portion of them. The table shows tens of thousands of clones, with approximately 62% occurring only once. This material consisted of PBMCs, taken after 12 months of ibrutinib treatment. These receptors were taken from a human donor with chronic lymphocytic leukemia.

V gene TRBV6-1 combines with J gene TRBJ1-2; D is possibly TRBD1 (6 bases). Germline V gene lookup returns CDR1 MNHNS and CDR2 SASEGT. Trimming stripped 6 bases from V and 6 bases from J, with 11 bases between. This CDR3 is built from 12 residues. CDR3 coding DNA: TGTGCCAGCAGCAAGCAGGGGAATGGCTACACCTTC. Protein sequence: CASSKQGNGYTF.

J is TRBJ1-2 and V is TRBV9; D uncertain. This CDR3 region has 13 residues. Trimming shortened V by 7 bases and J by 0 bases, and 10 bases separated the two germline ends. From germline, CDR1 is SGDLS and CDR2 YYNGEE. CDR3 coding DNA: TGTGCCAGCGTCCAGGACTCTAACTATGGCTACACCTTC. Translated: CASVQDSNYGYTF. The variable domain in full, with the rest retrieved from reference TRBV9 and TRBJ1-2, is DSGVTQTPKHLITATGQRVTLRCSPRSGDLSVYWYQQSLDQGLQFLIQYYNGEERAKGNILERFSAQQFPDLHSELNLSSLELGDSALYFCASVQDSNYGYTFGSGTRLTVV.

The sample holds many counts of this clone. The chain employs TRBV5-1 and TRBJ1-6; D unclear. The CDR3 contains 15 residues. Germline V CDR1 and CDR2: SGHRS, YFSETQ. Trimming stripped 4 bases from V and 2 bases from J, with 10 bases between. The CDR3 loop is CASSEPTAYNSPLHF. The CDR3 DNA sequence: TGCGCCAGCAGCGAACCTACAGCCTATAATTCACCCCTCCACTTT.

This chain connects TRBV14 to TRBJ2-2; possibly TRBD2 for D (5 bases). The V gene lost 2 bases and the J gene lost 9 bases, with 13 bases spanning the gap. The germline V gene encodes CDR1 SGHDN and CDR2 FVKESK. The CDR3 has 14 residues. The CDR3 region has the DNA TGTGCCAGCAGCCAAACGGGATTGGACCGGGAGCTGTTTTTT. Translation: CASSQTGLDRELFF.

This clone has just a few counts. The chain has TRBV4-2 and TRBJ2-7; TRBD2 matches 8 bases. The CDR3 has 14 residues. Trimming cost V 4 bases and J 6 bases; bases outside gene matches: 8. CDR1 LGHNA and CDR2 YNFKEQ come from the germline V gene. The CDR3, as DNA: TGTGCCAGCAGCCTAAGTGGACTAGCTGGCGAGCAGTACTTC. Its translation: CASSLSGLAGEQYF.

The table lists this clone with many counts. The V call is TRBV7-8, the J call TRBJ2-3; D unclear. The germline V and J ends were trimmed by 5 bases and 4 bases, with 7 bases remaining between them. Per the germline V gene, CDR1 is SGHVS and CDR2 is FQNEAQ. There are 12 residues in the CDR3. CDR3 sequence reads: CASSPWPDTQYF. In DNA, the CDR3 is TGTGCCAGCAGCCCCTGGCCAGATACGCAGTATTTT.

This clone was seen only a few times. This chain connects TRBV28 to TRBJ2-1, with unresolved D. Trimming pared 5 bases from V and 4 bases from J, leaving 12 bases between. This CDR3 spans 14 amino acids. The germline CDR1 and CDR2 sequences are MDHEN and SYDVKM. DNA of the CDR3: TGTGCCAGCAGTCCGCTGGACGCTTACAATGAGCAGTTCTTC. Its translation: CASSPLDAYNEQFF.

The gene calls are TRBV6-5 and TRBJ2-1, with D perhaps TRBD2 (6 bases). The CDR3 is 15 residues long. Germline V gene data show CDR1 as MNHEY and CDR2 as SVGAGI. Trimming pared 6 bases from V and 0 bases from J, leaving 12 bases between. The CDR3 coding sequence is TGTGCCAGCAGGCGGGACGGCAGCTCCTACAATGAGCAGTTCTTC. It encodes CASRRDGSSYNEQFF.

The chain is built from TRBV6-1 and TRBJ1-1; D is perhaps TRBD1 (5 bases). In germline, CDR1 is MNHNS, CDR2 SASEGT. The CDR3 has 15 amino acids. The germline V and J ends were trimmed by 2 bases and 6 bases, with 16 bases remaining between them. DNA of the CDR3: TGTGCCAGCAGTGAATACGTAGGGGTAGGGGCTGAAGCTTTCTTT. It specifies CASSEYVGVGAEAFF.

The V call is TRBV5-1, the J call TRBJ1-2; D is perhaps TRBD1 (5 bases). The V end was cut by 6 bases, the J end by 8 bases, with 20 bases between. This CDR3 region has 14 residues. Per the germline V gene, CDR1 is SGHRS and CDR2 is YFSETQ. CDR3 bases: TGCGCCAGCAAGACCCCAGGGACTGGTACGGGCTACACCTTC. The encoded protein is CASKTPGTGTGYTF.

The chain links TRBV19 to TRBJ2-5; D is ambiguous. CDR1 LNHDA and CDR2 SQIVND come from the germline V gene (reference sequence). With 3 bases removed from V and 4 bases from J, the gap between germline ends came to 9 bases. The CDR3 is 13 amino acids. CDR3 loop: CASSISMRETQYF. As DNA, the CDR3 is TGTGCCAGTAGTATCTCCATGAGAGAGACCCAGTACTTC.

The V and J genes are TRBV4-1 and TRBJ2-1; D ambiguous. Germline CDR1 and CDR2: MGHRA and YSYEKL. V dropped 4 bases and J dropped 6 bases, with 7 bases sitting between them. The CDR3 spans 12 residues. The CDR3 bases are TGCGCCAGCAGCCGTGTGGGCAATGAGCAGTTCTTC. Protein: CASSRVGNEQFF.

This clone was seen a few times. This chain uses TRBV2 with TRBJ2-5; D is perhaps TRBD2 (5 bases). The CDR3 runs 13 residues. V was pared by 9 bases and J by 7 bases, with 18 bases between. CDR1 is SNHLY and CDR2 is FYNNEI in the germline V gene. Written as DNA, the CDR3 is TGTGCCAGAAGAGGGTTGGAGTCGGGGACCCAGTACTTC. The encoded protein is CARRGLESGTQYF.

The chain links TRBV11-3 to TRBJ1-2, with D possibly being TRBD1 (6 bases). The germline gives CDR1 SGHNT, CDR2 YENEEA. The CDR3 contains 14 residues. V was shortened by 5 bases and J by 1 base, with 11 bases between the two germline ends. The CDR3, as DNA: TGTGCCAGCAGCGGGGGGGCGGATAACTATGGCTACACCTTC. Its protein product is CASSGGADNYGYTF.

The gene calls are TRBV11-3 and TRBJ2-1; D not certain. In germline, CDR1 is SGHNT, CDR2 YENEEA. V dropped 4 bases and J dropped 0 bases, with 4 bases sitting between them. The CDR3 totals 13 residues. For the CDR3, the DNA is TGTGCCAGCAGCTCGAACTCCTACAATGAGCAGTTCTTC. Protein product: CASSSNSYNEQFF.

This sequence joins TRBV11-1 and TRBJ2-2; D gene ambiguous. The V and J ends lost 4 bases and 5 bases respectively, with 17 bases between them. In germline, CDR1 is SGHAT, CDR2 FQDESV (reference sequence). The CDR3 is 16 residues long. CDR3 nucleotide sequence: TGTGCCAGCAGCTCCACAAGCCTATCGAGAACCGGGGAGCTGTTTTTT. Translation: CASSSTSLSRTGELFF.

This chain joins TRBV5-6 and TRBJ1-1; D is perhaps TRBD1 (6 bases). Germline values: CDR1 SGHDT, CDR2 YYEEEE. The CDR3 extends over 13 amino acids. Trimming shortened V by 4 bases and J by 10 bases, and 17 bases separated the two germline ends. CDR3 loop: CASSLSGQWGAFF. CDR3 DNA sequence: TGTGCCAGCAGCCTCAGTGGACAGTGGGGAGCTTTCTTT. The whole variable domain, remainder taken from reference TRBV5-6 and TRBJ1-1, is DAGVTQSPTHLIKTRGQQVTLRCSPKSGHDTVSWYQQALGQGPQFIFQYYEEEERQRGNFPDRFSGHQFPNYSSELNVNALLLGDSALYLCASSLSGQWGAFFGQGTRLTVV.

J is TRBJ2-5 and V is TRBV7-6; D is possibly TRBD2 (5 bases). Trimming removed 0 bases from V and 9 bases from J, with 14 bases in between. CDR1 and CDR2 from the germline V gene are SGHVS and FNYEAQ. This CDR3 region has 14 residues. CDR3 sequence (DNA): TGTGCCAGCAGCTTAGCCGAACTAGGAAGGGCCCAGTACTTC. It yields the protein CASSLAELGRAQYF.

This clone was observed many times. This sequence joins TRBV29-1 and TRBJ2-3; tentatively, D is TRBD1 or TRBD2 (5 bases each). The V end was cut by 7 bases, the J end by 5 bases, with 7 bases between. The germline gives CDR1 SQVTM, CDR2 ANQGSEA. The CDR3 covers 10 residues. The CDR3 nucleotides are TGCAGCGGTGGGGGAGATACGCAGTATTTT. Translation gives CSGGGDTQYF.

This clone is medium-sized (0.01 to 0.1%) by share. CDR3 DNA sequence: TGTGCCAGTAGGGTGACAGGGGCCACTGAAGCTTTCTTT. Its translation is CASRVTGATEAFF. V is TRBV19 and J is TRBJ1-1; 8 bases fit TRBD1. The CDR3 has 13 residues. Germline V gene sequence: CDR1 LNHDA, CDR2 SQIVND (reference sequence). Germline trimming cut 6 bases from V and 4 bases from J; bases unmatched to any gene: 4.

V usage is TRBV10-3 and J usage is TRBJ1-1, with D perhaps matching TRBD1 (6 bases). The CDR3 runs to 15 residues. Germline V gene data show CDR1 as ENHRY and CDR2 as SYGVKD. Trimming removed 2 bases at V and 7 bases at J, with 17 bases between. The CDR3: CAISERSTGLIEAFF. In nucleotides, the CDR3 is TGTGCCATCAGTGAGAGGAGCACAGGGCTCATTGAAGCTTTCTTT.